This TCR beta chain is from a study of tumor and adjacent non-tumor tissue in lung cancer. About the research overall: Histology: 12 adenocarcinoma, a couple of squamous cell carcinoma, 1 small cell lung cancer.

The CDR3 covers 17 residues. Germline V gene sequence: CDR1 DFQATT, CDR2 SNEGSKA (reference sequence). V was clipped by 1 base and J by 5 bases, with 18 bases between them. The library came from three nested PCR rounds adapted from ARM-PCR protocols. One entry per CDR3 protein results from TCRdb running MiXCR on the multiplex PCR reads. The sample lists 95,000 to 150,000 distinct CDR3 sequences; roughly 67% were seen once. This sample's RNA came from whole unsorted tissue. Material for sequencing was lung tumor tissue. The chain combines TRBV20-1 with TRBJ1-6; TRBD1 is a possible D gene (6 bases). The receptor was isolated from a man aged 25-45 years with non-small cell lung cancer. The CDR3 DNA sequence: TGCAGTGCTAGAGCCTCCGACAGGAGCTTCAATAATTCACCCCTCCACTTT. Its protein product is CSARASDRSFNNSPLHF.